This entry is about one TCR beta chain. These data belong to a study of technical replicates of blood from several donors. Assay: immunoSEQ multiplex PCR; the TCRdb copy retains only in-frame clones and omits some. The sample has some 70,000 clones, about 90% seen once. This TCR was recovered from a human donor in good health. Material: T cells isolated from PBMCs.

The CDR3 DNA sequence: TGTGCCAGCAGCTTGGACAGGGCGGATCAGCCCCAGCATTTT. Residues: CASSLDRADQPQHF. The V and J genes are TRBV5-5 and TRBJ1-5; tentative D call: TRBD1 (6 bases). Trimming pared 0 bases from V and 5 bases from J, leaving 9 bases between. CDR1 and CDR2 from the germline V gene are SGHKS and YYEKEE (reference sequence). CDR3 size: 14 residues.